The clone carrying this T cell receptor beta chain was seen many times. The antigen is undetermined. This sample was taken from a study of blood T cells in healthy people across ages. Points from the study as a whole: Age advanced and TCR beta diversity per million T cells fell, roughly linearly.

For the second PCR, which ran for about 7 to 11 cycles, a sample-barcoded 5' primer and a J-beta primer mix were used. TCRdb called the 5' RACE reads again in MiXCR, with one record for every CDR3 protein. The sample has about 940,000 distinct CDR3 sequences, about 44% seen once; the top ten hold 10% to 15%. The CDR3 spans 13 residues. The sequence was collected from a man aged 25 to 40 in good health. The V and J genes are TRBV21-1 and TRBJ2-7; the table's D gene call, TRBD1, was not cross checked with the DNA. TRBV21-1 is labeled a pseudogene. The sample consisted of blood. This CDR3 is CASSKGTAYEQYF. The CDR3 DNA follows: TGTGCCAGCAGCAAAGGGACAGCCTACGAGCAGTACTTC.